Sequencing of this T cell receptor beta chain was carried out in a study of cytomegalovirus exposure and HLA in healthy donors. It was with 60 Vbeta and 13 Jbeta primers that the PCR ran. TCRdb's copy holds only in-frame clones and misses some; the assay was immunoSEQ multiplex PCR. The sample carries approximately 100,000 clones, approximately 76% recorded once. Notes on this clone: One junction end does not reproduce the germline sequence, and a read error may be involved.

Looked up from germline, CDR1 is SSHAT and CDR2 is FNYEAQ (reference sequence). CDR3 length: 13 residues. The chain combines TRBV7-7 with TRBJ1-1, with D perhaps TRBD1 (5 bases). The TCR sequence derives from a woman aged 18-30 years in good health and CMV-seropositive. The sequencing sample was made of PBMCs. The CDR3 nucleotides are TGTGCTAGCAGCGCGACAGAGAACACTGAAGCTTTCTTT. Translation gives CASSATENTEAFF.